The sequence of this TCR beta chain was determined in a study of spatial heterogeneity in lung cancer. The wider study: The mean occurrence of each unique TCR and UMI combination in raw reads exceeded 8.5.

Time point here: sample taken at primary tumor resection. Without sorting, whole RNA was sequenced from tumor, nontumor lung or frozen PBMC. 55 to 80 TRACERx patients with early, untreated non-small cell lung cancer donated samples. TCRdb redid the calling of the 5' RACE reads with MiXCR, one entry per CDR3 protein. The sample lists approximately 92,000 distinct CDR3 sequences; 12% were seen once. On this clonotype itself: Its cognate antigen is unknown.

CDR3 length equals 17 residues. General study findings and limits: The appearance of ubiquitous expanded tumor TCRs in blood was greater at resection than follow-up.

This receptor was obtained from a male donor with early-stage non-small cell lung cancer. The V gene is TRBV21-1, the J gene TRBJ2-3; TRBD1, the table's D call, lacks a check against the DNA. TRBV21-1 constitutes a pseudogene. The starting material was PBMCs, obtained at surgery. The CDR3 here is CASSKDAGQNPTDTQYF. CDR3 DNA sequence: TGTGCCAGCAGCAAAGACGCCGGACAAAACCCCACAGATACGCAGTATTTT.